This T cell receptor beta chain was captured by sequencing in a study of shared clonotypes between healthy human individuals. Here immunoSEQ multiplex PCR was the method, and the copy in TCRdb shows in-frame clones only, minus some. The table includes under 1,900,000 clones, approximately 98.5% detected once. On this clone: A junction end diverges from the germline sequence, so it may reflect a read error.

The CDR3 has 12 amino acids. CDR1 is MDHEN, CDR2 SYDVKM, per germline. Sequencing was carried out using naive CD4+ T cells sorted from blood. Sample subset: CD45RA+ positively selected. The clonotype was recovered from a man between 25 and 39 years old in good health. The rearrangement joins TRBV28 to TRBJ1-1, with unresolved D. Here the CDR3 DNA reads TGTGCCAGCAGCTTATCGAACACTGAAGCTTTCTTT. Its translation is CASSLSNTEAFF.